These 21 T cell receptor beta chains originate from one sample sequenced in a study of PD-1 blockade in mismatch repair-deficient tumors. Sequencing used immunoSEQ multiplex PCR; TCRdb keeps in-frame clones, though not all of them. Here the sample spans 15,000 to 20,000 clones, approximately 84% being singletons. The material sequenced was PBMCs, taken 4 weeks after starting pembrolizumab. Every receptor here comes from an adult with mismatch repair-deficient cancer.

This clone has just a few counts. This sequence joins TRBV14 and TRBJ2-7; the match to TRBD2 covers 10 bases. CDR3 length equals 14 residues. Germline V gene lookup returns CDR1 SGHDN and CDR2 FVKESK. V shed 4 bases, J shed 5 bases, and the junction held 5 bases outside the gene matches. The CDR3 DNA reads as TGTGCCAGCAGCCGTAGCGGGAGGCCTCACGAGCAGTACTTC. It codes for CASSRSGRPHEQYF. The variable domain in full, with the rest retrieved from reference TRBV14 and TRBJ2-7, is EAGVTQFPSHSVIEKGQTVTLRCDPISGHDNLYWYRRVMGKEIKFLLHFVKESKQDESGMPNNRFLAERTGGTYSTLKVQPAELEDSGVYFCASSRSGRPHEQYFGPGTRLTVT.

V is TRBV7-9 and J is TRBJ2-2, with D tentatively TRBD1 (6 bases). The CDR3 consists of 15 residues. The germline gives CDR1 SEHNR, CDR2 FQNEAQ (reference sequence). Trimming removed 3 bases at V and 6 bases at J, with 14 bases between. Written as DNA, the CDR3 is TGTGCCAGCAGCTTCCCAGGGGCCGTCCCCGGGGAGCTGTTTTTT. Translated: CASSFPGAVPGELFF.

The chain links TRBV27 to TRBJ1-2; TRBD1 agrees at 9 bases. Per germline, CDR1 MNHEY and CDR2 SMNVEV (reference sequence). There are 14 residues in the CDR3. V was clipped by 4 bases and J by 4 bases; unmatched bases: 4. The DNA of the CDR3 is TGTGCCAGCAGTTCCTCGACAGGGGGCTATGGCTACACCTTC. Protein product: CASSSSTGGYGYTF.

V gene TRBV27 combines with J gene TRBJ1-6; D is possibly TRBD1 (6 bases). The length of the CDR3 is 15 residues. The germline V gene has CDR1 MNHEY and CDR2 SMNVEV (reference sequence). Trimming removed 5 bases at V and 9 bases at J, with 17 bases between. The CDR3 protein is CASSENRVSSSPLHF. The CDR3 nucleotides are TGTGCCAGCAGTGAAAACAGGGTTTCTAGTTCACCCCTCCACTTT.

The chain carries TRBV28 and TRBJ1-1; D unresolved. The V gene lost 3 bases and the J gene lost 1 base, with 6 bases spanning the gap. The CDR3 contains 13 residues. CDR1 is MDHEN and CDR2 is SYDVKM in the germline V gene. The chain's CDR3 is CASSLSGNTEAFF. Here the CDR3 DNA reads TGTGCCAGCAGTTTGTCGGGGAACACTGAAGCTTTCTTT.

The rearrangement joins TRBV2 to TRBJ2-1; tentative D call: TRBD2 (7 bases). Germline V CDR1 and CDR2: SNHLY, FYNNEI. V was shortened by 2 bases and J by 2 bases, with 16 bases between the two germline ends. CDR3 length: 17 amino acids. The CDR3 bases are TGTGCCAGCAGTGAACGGGGGGCAGCAGCGGCCTACAATGAGCAGTTCTTC. Protein: CASSERGAAAAYNEQFF.

This clone was observed once. The rearrangement joins TRBV7-3 to TRBJ1-3, with 7 bases that match TRBD1. Germline V lookup: CDR1 SGHTA, CDR2 FQGTGA. V was clipped by 6 bases and J by 9 bases; unmatched bases: 11. The CDR3 runs 14 residues. CDR3 in amino acids: CASSPQGPSATIYF. The CDR3, as DNA: TGTGCCAGCAGTCCACAGGGGCCCTCTGCCACCATATATTTT.

The chain uses TRBV28 and TRBJ2-7; TRBD1 agrees at 9 bases. This CDR3 has 15 residues. Trimming removed 5 bases from V and 6 bases from J; junction bases left unmatched: 11. The germline CDR1 and CDR2 sequences are MDHEN and SYDVKM. CDR3 DNA sequence: TGTGCCAGCAGTCCCGGGACAGGGAGGAGTGCCGAGCAGTACTTC. Protein: CASSPGTGRSAEQYF.

In DNA, the CDR3 is TGTGCCAGCAGCTTCCCCTCAGCCGGGACAGGGAGGAACAATGAGCAGTTCTTC. It yields the protein CASSFPSAGTGRNNEQFF. This chain uses TRBV7-9 with TRBJ2-1; 9 nucleotides align to TRBD1. V gave up 3 bases and J gave up 5 bases; unmatched junction bases: 14. The V gene's germline CDR1 is SEHNR and CDR2 FQNEAQ (reference sequence). The CDR3 covers 18 residues.

The rearrangement joins TRBV28 to TRBJ1-2; 12 bases are shared with TRBD1. Unmatched junction bases numbered 7, after V lost 5 bases and J lost 6 bases. CDR1 and CDR2 (germline): MDHEN, SYDVKM. The CDR3 is made up of 15 amino acids. The CDR3 sequence: CASSTSGTGGDGYTF. The CDR3 DNA reads as TGTGCCAGCAGTACCTCCGGGACAGGGGGCGATGGCTACACCTTC.

The chain combines TRBV2 with TRBJ2-7, with D possibly matching TRBD1 (6 bases). This CDR3 has 12 residues. CDR1 and CDR2 from the germline V gene are SNHLY and FYNNEI. Trimming took 6 bases from V and 2 from J, leaving 8 bases between them. CDR3 region: CASSYRAYEQYF. CDR3 nucleotide sequence: TGTGCCAGCAGCTACAGGGCCTACGAGCAGTACTTC.

The chain joins TRBV4-1 to TRBJ2-7; 8 nucleotides line up with TRBD2. Germline CDR1 is MGHRA and CDR2 is YSYEKL. V was pared by 1 base and J by 0 bases, with 14 bases of the junction left unmatched. CDR3 length equals 19 residues. In DNA form, the CDR3 reads TGCGCCAGCAGCCAAGTTGTGCCTAGCGGGCAACGGGGCTCCTACGAGCAGTACTTC. Protein product: CASSQVVPSGQRGSYEQYF.

This sequence joins TRBV18 and TRBJ1-1, with TRBD1 matching 7 bases. The trim removed 3 bases at V and 3 bases at J, leaving 4 bases unmatched. CDR1 KGHSH and CDR2 LQKENI come from the germline V gene. The CDR3 contains 14 residues. CDR3 DNA sequence: TGTGCCAGCTCACCGGACAGGAAAGACACTGAAGCTTTCTTT. This gives the protein CASSPDRKDTEAFF.

This sequence joins TRBV6-1 and TRBJ2-5; TRBD2 agrees at 12 bases. Matching the DNA end better, TRBJ2-7 makes the J call doubtful. Germline V gene data show CDR1 as MNHNS and CDR2 as SASEGT. The CDR3 extends over 13 amino acids. The CDR3 loop reads CASRTSGSYEQYF. The CDR3 DNA sequence: TGTGCCAGCAGGACTAGCGGGAGTTACGAGCAGTACTTC.

This chain uses TRBV25-1 with TRBJ2-5, with D hard to call. The CDR3 has 14 residues. CDR1 and CDR2 from the germline V gene are MGHDK and SYGVNS. V shed 1 base and J shed 1 base, with 7 bases lying between them. Written as DNA, the CDR3 is TGTGCCAGCAGTGAATTTACAGCCCAAGAGACCCAGTACTTC. Translating it yields CASSEFTAQETQYF. The full variable domain, with the rest looked up from reference TRBV25-1 and TRBJ2-5, is EADIYQTPRYLVIGTGKKITLECSQTMGHDKMYWYQQDPGMELHLIHYSYGVNSTEKGDLSSESTVSRIRTEHFPLTLESARPSHTSQYLCASSEFTAQETQYFGPGTRLLVL.

The genes are TRBV7-6 and TRBJ1-1; TRBD1 agrees at 8 bases. J gave up 4 bases and V 5 bases, and 18 bases lay outside the gene matches. The CDR3 is 18 amino acids. CDR1 is SGHVS and CDR2 is FNYEAQ in the germline V gene. Here the CDR3 reads CASSQLGQGFQWTTEAFF. The CDR3 DNA reads TGTGCCAGCAGCCAACTCGGACAGGGATTCCAATGGACCACTGAAGCTTTCTTT. Full variable domain (missing parts from reference TRBV7-6 and TRBJ1-1): GAGVSQSPRYKVTKRGQDVALRCDPISGHVSLYWYRQALGQGPEFLTYFNYEAQQDKSGLPNDRFSAERPEGSISTLTIQRTEQRDSAMYRCASSQLGQGFQWTTEAFFGQGTRLTVV.

This clone has a handful of counts. The sample has other DNA sequences that encode this CDR3 too. The chain uses TRBV27 and TRBJ2-7; a possible D gene is TRBD2 (6 bases). Germline lookup yields CDR1 MNHEY and CDR2 SMNVEV (reference sequence). The CDR3 contains 13 residues. Trimming took 3 bases from V and 3 from J, leaving 9 bases between them. In DNA form, the CDR3 reads TGTGCCAGCAGTTTGGGGGGAGGCTACGAGCAGTACTTC. Translation: CASSLGGGYEQYF.

The chain combines TRBV5-1 with TRBJ2-7; D possibly corresponds to TRBD2 (5 bases). This CDR3 comprises 12 residues. The V gene's germline CDR1 is SGHRS and CDR2 YFSETQ. Trimming removed 0 bases from V and 5 bases from J, with 6 bases in between. In DNA, the CDR3 is TGCGCCAGCAGCTTGGTTAGCGACGAGCAGTACTTC. It codes for CASSLVSDEQYF.

The rearrangement joins TRBV30 to TRBJ1-2, with 7 bases lining up with TRBD1. With 6 bases clipped from V and 0 bases from J, the junction kept 4 bases outside the gene matches. The CDR3 contains 13 residues. Germline assignment: CDR1 GTSNPN and CDR2 SVGIG (reference sequence). The CDR3 loop reads CACPGTANYGYTF. CDR3 bases: TGTGCCTGCCCCGGGACAGCTAACTATGGCTACACCTTC.

The rearrangement uses TRBV14 and TRBJ2-1; 10 nucleotides agree with TRBD2. Unmatched junction bases numbered 11, after V lost 0 bases and J lost 0 bases. Germline assignment: CDR1 SGHDN and CDR2 FVKESK. The CDR3 is 20 residues long. The CDR3 nucleotides are TGTGCCAGCAGCCAAGAAGGGACTAGCGTCCTACCAAGCTCCTACAATGAGCAGTTCTTC. This codes for CASSQEGTSVLPSSYNEQFF.

The sample holds a few counts of this clone. The chain recombines TRBV27 with TRBJ2-5; TRBD2 matches 14 bases. The V segment lost 2 bases and the J segment 1 base; nucleotides outside the gene matches: 6. CDR1 and CDR2 from the germline V gene are MNHEY and SMNVEV (reference sequence). The CDR3 spans 18 residues. CDR3 in DNA: TGTGCCAGCAGTTTAGCACGACTAGCGGGAGGGCTCCAAGAGACCCAGTACTTC. Its translation is CASSLARLAGGLQETQYF.